This T cell receptor (beta chain) was identified in a study of control samples from healthy donors and cancer patients. V dropped 7 bases and J dropped 4; count of bases not matched to a gene: 7. This CDR3 has 14 amino acids. Per the germline V gene, CDR1 is MDHEN and CDR2 is SYDVKM. Produced via immunoSEQ multiplex PCR; TCRdb's table is partial and in-frame only. In the table there are about 6,000 clones, about two thirds of which are singletons. The J gene is TRBJ2-1, the V gene TRBV28, with 7 bases fitting TRBD1. The specimen was formalin-fixed, paraffin-embedded tissue. The receptor's source is a male donor with melanoma. As DNA, the CDR3 is TGTGCCAGCAAACAGGGGATACTATACAATGAGCAGTTCTTC. Its protein product is CASKQGILYNEQFF.